The 26 T cell receptor beta chains in this list originate from one sample, sequenced in a study of shared clonotypes between healthy human individuals. The repertoire was sequenced with immunoSEQ multiplex PCR; TCRdb's copy has only in-frame clones and lacks some. The table shows some 1.5 million clones, with 95% to 99% occurring only once. The source material was naive CD4+ T cells sorted from blood. The subset: CD45RA+ positively selected. The receptors were sampled from a man aged 25 to 45 in good health.

The rearrangement links TRBV7-3 to TRBJ2-2; a weak D match, TRBD2 (7 bases). The CDR3 is 17 amino acids. CDR1 SGHTA and CDR2 FQGTGA come from the germline V gene. V lost 4 bases and J lost 7, with 22 bases in between. The CDR3 sequence: CASSSTPLRGAHGELFF. The CDR3 DNA reads TGTGCCAGCAGCTCCACACCCCTCCGGGGGGCACACGGGGAGCTGTTTTTT.

V and J are TRBV7-6 and TRBJ2-7; tentative D call: TRBD2 (5 bases). This CDR3 has 15 residues. CDR1 is SGHVS, CDR2 FNYEAQ, per germline. Trimming removed 3 bases from V and 0 bases from J, with 12 bases in between. CDR3 sequence reads: CASSLRVGPSYEQYF. CDR3 in DNA: TGTGCCAGCAGCTTGCGGGTAGGGCCCTCCTACGAGCAGTACTTC.

V and J are TRBV7-2 and TRBJ2-7; 7 bases fit TRBD2. V lost 0 bases, J lost 2 bases, and 1 base stayed unmatched. Germline CDR1 is SGHTA and CDR2 is FQGNSA. The CDR3 extends over 14 amino acids. This CDR3 reads CASSLASGPYEQYF. In DNA form, the CDR3 reads TGTGCCAGCAGCTTAGCTAGCGGGCCCTACGAGCAGTACTTC.

This chain connects TRBV23-1 to TRBJ1-3, with 8 nucleotides matching TRBD1. TRBV23-1 is an ORF; its function is uncertain. The CDR3 sequence is 15 residues long. The V segment lost 0 bases and the J segment 3 bases; nucleotides outside the gene matches: 1. The CDR3 spells CASSQSDRVGNTIYF. The DNA for the CDR3 is TGCGCCAGCAGTCAATCGGACAGGGTTGGAAACACCATATATTTT.

This clone appeared once. CDR3 region: CASSLWSRDIGYNEQFF. For the CDR3, the DNA is TGCGCCAGCAGCTTGTGGAGCCGGGACATTGGGTACAATGAGCAGTTCTTC. This rearrangement joins TRBV5-1 to TRBJ2-1, with D perhaps TRBD1 (6 bases). The CDR3 runs 17 residues. With 1 base removed from V and 4 bases from J, the gap between germline ends came to 18 bases. Germline CDR1 SGHRS, CDR2 YFSETQ. Complete variable domain (other parts from reference TRBV5-1 and TRBJ2-1): KAGVTQTPRYLIKTRGQQVTLSCSPISGHRSVSWYQQTPGQGLQFLFEYFSETQRNKGNFPGRFSGRQFSNSRSEMNVSTLELGDSALYLCASSLWSRDIGYNEQFFGPGTRLTVL.

The chain carries TRBV7-2 and TRBJ2-3; D might be TRBD1 (6 bases). With 1 base removed from V and 0 bases from J, the gap between germline ends came to 11 bases. This CDR3 has 16 amino acids. CDR1 is SGHTA, CDR2 FQGNSA, per germline. This CDR3 reads CASSLEQGISTDTQYF. The DNA of the CDR3 is TGTGCCAGCAGCTTAGAGCAGGGGATTAGCACAGATACGCAGTATTTT.

The chain is built from TRBV28 and TRBJ2-7; D unclear. Germline CDR1 MDHEN, CDR2 SYDVKM. V was trimmed by 4 bases and J by 3 bases, leaving 13 bases between them. CDR3 length: 14 amino acids. The CDR3 DNA is TGTGCCAGCAGTTACAGTGATCTTCACTACGAGCAGTACTTC. This sequence encodes CASSYSDLHYEQYF. The variable domain in full, with the rest retrieved from reference TRBV28 and TRBJ2-7, is DVKVTQSSRYLVKRTGEKVFLECVQDMDHENMFWYRQDPGLGLRLIYFSYDVKMKEKGDIPEGYSVSREKKERFSLILESASTNQTSMYLCASSYSDLHYEQYFGPGTRLTVT.

The gene calls are TRBV18 and TRBJ2-1; 7 nucleotides line up with TRBD1. Per the germline V gene, CDR1 is KGHSH and CDR2 is LQKENI. V lost 6 bases, J lost 15 bases, and 17 bases stayed unmatched. The length of the CDR3 is 14 residues. This CDR3 is CASSPQDRYPRRFF. The CDR3 DNA is TGTGCCAGCTCGCCCCAGGACAGGTACCCTCGGCGGTTCTTC.

The chain has TRBV4-2 and TRBJ2-5; 13 bases fit TRBD2. Per germline, CDR1 LGHNA and CDR2 YNFKEQ. The CDR3 is made up of 18 amino acids. Losses at the gene ends were 2 bases for V and 5 bases for J; bases not matched to a gene: 11. The CDR3 sequence is CASSQLTSGRGTEETQYF. In DNA form, the CDR3 reads TGTGCCAGCAGCCAACTCACTAGCGGGAGGGGTACCGAGGAGACCCAGTACTTC.

The V gene is TRBV5-1, the J gene TRBJ2-5; D ambiguous. Between the trimmed V and J ends, which lost 1 base and 5 bases, there was a span of 15 bases. Germline V CDR1 and CDR2: SGHRS, YFSETQ. The CDR3 has 15 residues. CDR3: CASSLSPRFEETQYF. DNA for the CDR3: TGCGCCAGCAGCTTGAGTCCGAGGTTTGAGGAGACCCAGTACTTC.

The rearrangement uses TRBV11-3 and TRBJ2-7; D is undetermined. With 2 bases removed from V and 6 bases from J, the gap between germline ends came to 11 bases. The length of the CDR3 is 13 residues. CDR1 and CDR2 from the germline V gene are SGHNT and YENEEA. The CDR3 sequence is CASSLSPLGEQYF. DNA for the CDR3: TGTGCCAGCAGCTTATCCCCTCTCGGCGAGCAGTACTTC. Together with reference TRBV11-3 and TRBJ2-7, the CDR3 gives the full variable domain: EAGVVQSPRYKIIEKKQPVAFWCNPISGHNTLYWYLQNLGQGPELLIRYENEEAVDDSQLPKDRFSAERLKGVDSTLKIQPAELGDSAVYLCASSLSPLGEQYFGPGTRLTVT.

The V call is TRBV9, the J call TRBJ2-7; tentative D call: TRBD2 (6 bases). Per germline, CDR1 SGDLS and CDR2 YYNGEE. Trimming removed 0 bases at V and 1 base at J, with 11 bases between. The CDR3 extends over 15 amino acids. CDR3 nucleotides: TGTGCCAGCAGCGTAGAACTAGCAGAGTCCTACGAGCAGTACTTC. Translated, it gives CASSVELAESYEQYF.

This clone appeared a single time. J is TRBJ2-7 and V is TRBV6-1; no clear D. There are 14 residues in the CDR3. Germline V lookup: CDR1 MNHNS, CDR2 SASEGT. Trimming cost V 5 bases and J 2 bases, with 13 bases left between them. The CDR3: CASSPSRAPYEQYF. CDR3 DNA sequence: TGTGCCAGCAGTCCCTCCCGGGCCCCCTACGAGCAGTACTTC.

The chain is built from TRBV7-9 and TRBJ2-7; TRBD2 matches 12 bases. Germline V gene lookup returns CDR1 SEHNR and CDR2 FQNEAQ (reference sequence). V gave up 4 bases and J gave up 2 bases; unmatched junction bases: 9. This CDR3 is built from 17 residues. The CDR3 nucleotides read TGTGCCAGCAGCTCGACTAGCGGGAGCGCTTGGGCCTACGAGCAGTACTTC. The encoded protein is CASSSTSGSAWAYEQYF.

This sequence joins TRBV9 and TRBJ1-1, with 9 positions matching TRBD1. The CDR3 has 17 residues. The junction had 19 bases not matched to a gene; V was cut back by 8 bases and J by 5 bases. Per germline, CDR1 SGDLS and CDR2 YYNGEE. DNA of the CDR3: TGTGCCAGTCATCCGGGACAGGGCTACCCGGAAAGAACTGAAGCTTTCTTT. This translates into CASHPGQGYPERTEAFF.

Only one count was recorded for this clone. Other DNA sequences of this sample code for an identical CDR3. CDR3 amino acids: CASSLGGRTDTQYF. DNA for the CDR3: TGTGCCAGCAGTTTAGGGGGAAGGACAGATACGCAGTATTTT. The gene calls are TRBV28 and TRBJ2-3; D possibly matches TRBD1 or TRBD2 (5 bases each). This CDR3 is built from 14 residues. Germline V gene data show CDR1 as MDHEN and CDR2 as SYDVKM. Trimming removed 2 bases from V and 3 bases from J, with 9 bases in between.

The chain carries TRBV27 and TRBJ2-1, with TRBD2 as a possible D gene (5 bases). Trimming pared 2 bases from V and 6 bases from J, leaving 8 bases between. CDR3 size: 13 residues. CDR1 is MNHEY and CDR2 is SMNVEV in the germline V gene (reference sequence). CDR3 in DNA: TGTGCCAGCAGTTTAAAGACTACCAATGAGCAGTTCTTC. Its protein is CASSLKTTNEQFF.

This chain links TRBV10-3 with TRBJ2-7; no definite D call. This CDR3 contains 15 residues. Trimming cost V 0 bases and J 0 bases, with 9 bases left between them. CDR1 and CDR2 (germline): ENHRY, SYGVKD. CDR3 in DNA: TGTGCCATCAGTGAGTCGTTGCGACCCTCCTACGAGCAGTACTTC. As protein: CAISESLRPSYEQYF.

The V gene is TRBV19, the J gene TRBJ2-3; a weak D match, TRBD2 (7 bases). The CDR3 contains 15 residues. Germline values: CDR1 LNHDA, CDR2 SQIVND (reference sequence). Trimming shortened V by 7 bases and J by 7 bases, and 21 bases separated the two germline ends. As DNA, the CDR3 is TGTGCCAGTACCAGGGGCGGGAGCGCATCTAATACGCAGTATTTT. It yields the protein CASTRGGSASNTQYF.

As to this clone: Other DNA sequences in this sample translate to the same CDR3. This chain joins TRBV5-1 and TRBJ2-7, with TRBD2 matching over 9 bases. The CDR3 contains 14 residues. V dropped 4 bases and J dropped 1; count of bases not matched to a gene: 3. Per the germline V gene, CDR1 is SGHRS and CDR2 is YFSETQ. CDR3 nucleotides: TGCGCCAGCAGCAGTAGCGGGAGTTCCTACGAGCAGTACTTC. This encodes CASSSSGSSYEQYF.

This clone is a singleton in its sample. This chain uses TRBV7-9 with TRBJ2-3; D tentatively reads TRBD1 or TRBD2 (5 bases each). The CDR3 has 17 residues. Per the germline V gene, CDR1 is SEHNR and CDR2 is FQNEAQ (reference sequence). V dropped 5 bases and J dropped 2 bases, with 20 bases sitting between them. The CDR3 DNA reads as TGTGCCAGCAGCCCCGGGACCGGCCTGCAATACACAGATACGCAGTATTTT. It translates to CASSPGTGLQYTDTQYF.

The chain has TRBV2 and TRBJ1-5, with 8 nucleotides matching TRBD1. The length of the CDR3 is 16 residues. V shed 6 bases and J 3 bases; nucleotides not matched to a gene: 10. In germline, CDR1 is SNHLY, CDR2 FYNNEI. CDR3: CASSYNRDRFNQPQHF. The CDR3 bases are TGTGCCAGCAGCTATAACCGGGACAGGTTCAATCAGCCCCAGCATTTT.

The chain carries TRBV23-1 and TRBJ2-5, with 10 bases lining up with TRBD2. TRBV23-1 is annotated as an ORF whose role is uncertain. The J segment lost 5 bases and the V segment lost 4 bases, leaving 16 bases of the junction unmatched. The CDR3 has 18 amino acids. CDR3 in amino acids: CASSPGLAEILRGETQYF. In DNA form, the CDR3 reads TGCGCCAGCAGTCCTGGACTAGCGGAGATCCTAAGAGGGGAGACCCAGTACTTC.

This rearrangement joins TRBV10-3 to TRBJ2-5, with 8 bases aligning to TRBD1. Germline CDR1 is ENHRY and CDR2 is SYGVKD. There are 11 residues in the CDR3. V shed 10 bases and J 5 bases; nucleotides not matched to a gene: 3. The CDR3 DNA reads TGTGCCAATGGACAGGGCGAGACCCAGTACTTC. Translation: CANGQGETQYF.

V and J are TRBV29-1 and TRBJ2-3, with D possibly being TRBD1 (6 bases). CDR1 and CDR2 from the germline V gene are SQVTM and ANQGSEA. Deletions cut 4 bases from V and 0 bases from J, with 14 bases between. The length of the CDR3 is 15 residues. The CDR3 coding sequence is TGCAGCGTTGGGGAACAGGGCGGTAGCACAGATACGCAGTATTTT. Its translation is CSVGEQGGSTDTQYF.

This chain links TRBV6-1 with TRBJ2-1; D ambiguous. This CDR3 is built from 14 residues. V was trimmed by 2 bases and J by 9 bases, leaving 14 bases between them. From germline, CDR1 is MNHNS and CDR2 SASEGT. The CDR3: CASSELDGFGEQFF. CDR3 bases: TGTGCCAGCAGTGAACTTGACGGCTTTGGTGAGCAGTTCTTC.